This T cell receptor beta chain derives from a study of blood T cells in healthy people across ages. The second PCR ran about 6 to 12 cycles with a sample-barcoded 5' primer and J-beta primers. Via MiXCR, TCRdb re-called the 5' RACE reads, giving one row per CDR3 protein. The table has 1.5 million to 2 million distinct CDR3 sequences, more than 35% seen once. The trim removed 3 bases at V and 7 bases at J, leaving 6 bases unmatched. This CDR3 has 14 amino acids. The germline V gene has CDR1 MGHRA and CDR2 YSYEKL. The chain carries TRBV4-1 and TRBJ2-4, with TRBD1 identical over 7 bases. The sequencing input was blood. The source of this sequence is a human donor in good health. CDR3 protein: CASSQTGWGNIQYF. The CDR3 DNA reads TGCGCCAGCAGCCAGACAGGGTGGGGGAACATTCAGTACTTC.